These T cell receptor beta chains were read from a single sample in a study of T cell changes during pregnancy in multiple sclerosis. Only in-frame clones appear in the TCRdb table, and some are missing; sequencing was by immunoSEQ multiplex PCR. The table has approximately 63,000 clones, approximately 93% seen once; the top ten hold about 2.6%. The sample here was CD8+ T cells from peripheral blood mononuclear cells, taken in the third trimester of pregnancy. The receptor set was obtained from a female donor with multiple sclerosis, enrolled in a pregnancy study. Both conserved end residues are part of each CDR3. The D gene is left open where the match is weak.

>TRBV28|NA|TRBJ1-2
CASVPTGNYGYTF
TGTGCCAGCGTTCCCACAGGAAACTATGGCTACACCTTC
>TRBV27|NA|TRBJ1-1
CASSSRGMNTEAFF
TGTGCCAGCAGTTCCCGAGGAATGAACACTGAAGCTTTCTTT
>TRBV6-1|TRBD2|TRBJ2-5
CASSLGLAEETQYF
TGTGCCAGCAGTCTGGGACTAGCCGAGGAGACCCAGTACTTC
>TRBV15|NA|TRBJ2-1
CATSRAHNEQFF
TGTGCCACCAGCAGAGCTCACAATGAGCAGTTCTTC
>TRBV19|TRBD1|TRBJ1-1
CASKRGQVNTEAFF
TGTGCCAGTAAGAGGGGGCAGGTGAACACTGAAGCTTTCTTT
>TRBV11-2|NA|TRBJ2-1
CASSPWTGNEQFF
TGTGCCAGCAGCCCCTGGACTGGCAATGAGCAGTTCTTC
>TRBV7-6|NA|TRBJ2-7
CASSLRYGYEQYF
TGTGCCAGCAGCTTACGGTACGGCTACGAGCAGTACTTC
>TRBV6-1|NA|TRBJ2-7
CASSEGGEYEQYF
TGTGCCAGCAGTGAAGGGGGCGAATACGAGCAGTACTTC
>TRBV7-9|NA|TRBJ1-1
CASRLAGSEAFF
TGTGCCAGCCGTCTCGCGGGGTCGGAAGCTTTCTTT
>TRBV30|TRBD2|TRBJ2-1
CAWSELAGEPRSSYNEQFF
TGTGCCTGGAGTGAGCTAGCGGGAGAACCACGGAGCTCCTACAATGAGCAGTTCTTC
>TRBV9|TRBD1|TRBJ2-3
CASSSPGQDLTQYF
TGTGCCAGCAGCTCACCGGGACAGGACCTTACGCAGTATTTT
>TRBV12-5|NA|TRBJ2-1
CASGLNNEQFF
TGTGCTAGTGGACTCAACAATGAGCAGTTCTTC
>TRBV15|NA|TRBJ1-1
CATSRDGGVDTEAFF
TGTGCCACCAGCAGAGATGGGGGGGTGGACACTGAAGCTTTCTTT
>TRBV27|NA|TRBJ2-7
CASSLGRNYEQYF
TGTGCCAGCAGTTTAGGGAGAAACTACGAGCAGTACTTC
>TRBV19|NA|TRBJ1-1
CASSVGGAGNTEAFF
TGTGCCAGTAGTGTCGGGGGGGCTGGGAACACTGAAGCTTTCTTT